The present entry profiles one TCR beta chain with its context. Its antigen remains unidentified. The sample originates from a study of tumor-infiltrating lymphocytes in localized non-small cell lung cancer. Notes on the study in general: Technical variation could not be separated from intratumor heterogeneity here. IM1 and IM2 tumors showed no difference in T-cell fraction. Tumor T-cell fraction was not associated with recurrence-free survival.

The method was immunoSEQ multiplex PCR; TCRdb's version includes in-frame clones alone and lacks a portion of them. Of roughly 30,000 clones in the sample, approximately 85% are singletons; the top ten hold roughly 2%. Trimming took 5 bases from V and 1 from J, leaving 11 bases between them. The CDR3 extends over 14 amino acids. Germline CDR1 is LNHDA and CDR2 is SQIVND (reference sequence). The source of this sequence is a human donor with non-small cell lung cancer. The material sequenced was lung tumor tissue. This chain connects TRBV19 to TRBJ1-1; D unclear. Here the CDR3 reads CASSQHWGNTEAFF. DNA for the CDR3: TGTGCCAGTAGTCAACACTGGGGGAACACTGAAGCTTTCTTT.